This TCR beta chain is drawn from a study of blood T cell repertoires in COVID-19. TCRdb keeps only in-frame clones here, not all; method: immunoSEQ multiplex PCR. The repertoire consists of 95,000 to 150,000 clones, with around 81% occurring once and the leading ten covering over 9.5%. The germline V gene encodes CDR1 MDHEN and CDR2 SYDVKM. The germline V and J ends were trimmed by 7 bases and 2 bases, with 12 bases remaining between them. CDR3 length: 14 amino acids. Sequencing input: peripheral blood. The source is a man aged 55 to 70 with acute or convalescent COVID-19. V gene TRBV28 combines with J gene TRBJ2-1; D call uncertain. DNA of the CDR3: TGTGCCAGCAATTTGAGGTCAGCCTACAATGAGCAGTTCTTC. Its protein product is CASNLRSAYNEQFF.